Detailed here is one T cell receptor beta chain. Antigen unknown. Other DNA sequences in the same sample also yield this CDR3. This record comes from a study of Ad26.COV2.S vaccination and SARS-CoV-2 variants. Across the study: Donor allocation was to the COV1001 Ad26.COV2.S trial arm. Intramuscular Ad26.COV2.S at 5x10^10 or 1x10^11 viral particles. Study-wide findings and caveats: Vaccine recipients posted higher spike-specific TCR breadth than their placebo counterparts.

The germline CDR1 and CDR2 sequences are KGHSH and LQKENI. CDR3 length: 12 amino acids. Trimming pared 5 bases from V and 8 bases from J, leaving 9 bases between. Profiled with immunoSEQ multiplex PCR; TCRdb holds only in-frame clones, not every one. This sample has about 680,000 clones, with roughly 90% found just once. Treatment specified: some 20 received Ad26.COV2.S at low or high dose, single or two shots; roughly 5 received placebo; per-sample allocation not given. Specimens were obtained on day 63 following the first vaccine or placebo injection. V usage is TRBV18 and J usage is TRBJ1-4; D remains ambiguous. The receptor was isolated from a person between 18 and 60 years old who received the Ad26.COV2.S COVID-19 vaccine or a placebo. Sequenced material: peripheral blood, taken in a trial of Ad26.COV2.S vaccine versus placebo. The CDR3 nucleotides are TGTGCCAGCTCAGCGCGGGAGGAAAAACTGTTTTTT. Protein sequence: CASSAREEKLFF. Drawing the rest from reference TRBV18 and TRBJ1-4, the complete variable domain is NAGVMQNPRHLVRRRGQEARLRCSPMKGHSHVYWYRQLPEEGLKFMVYLQKENIIDESGMPKERFSAEFPKEGPSILRIQQVVRGDSAAYFCASSAREEKLFFGSGTQLSVL.